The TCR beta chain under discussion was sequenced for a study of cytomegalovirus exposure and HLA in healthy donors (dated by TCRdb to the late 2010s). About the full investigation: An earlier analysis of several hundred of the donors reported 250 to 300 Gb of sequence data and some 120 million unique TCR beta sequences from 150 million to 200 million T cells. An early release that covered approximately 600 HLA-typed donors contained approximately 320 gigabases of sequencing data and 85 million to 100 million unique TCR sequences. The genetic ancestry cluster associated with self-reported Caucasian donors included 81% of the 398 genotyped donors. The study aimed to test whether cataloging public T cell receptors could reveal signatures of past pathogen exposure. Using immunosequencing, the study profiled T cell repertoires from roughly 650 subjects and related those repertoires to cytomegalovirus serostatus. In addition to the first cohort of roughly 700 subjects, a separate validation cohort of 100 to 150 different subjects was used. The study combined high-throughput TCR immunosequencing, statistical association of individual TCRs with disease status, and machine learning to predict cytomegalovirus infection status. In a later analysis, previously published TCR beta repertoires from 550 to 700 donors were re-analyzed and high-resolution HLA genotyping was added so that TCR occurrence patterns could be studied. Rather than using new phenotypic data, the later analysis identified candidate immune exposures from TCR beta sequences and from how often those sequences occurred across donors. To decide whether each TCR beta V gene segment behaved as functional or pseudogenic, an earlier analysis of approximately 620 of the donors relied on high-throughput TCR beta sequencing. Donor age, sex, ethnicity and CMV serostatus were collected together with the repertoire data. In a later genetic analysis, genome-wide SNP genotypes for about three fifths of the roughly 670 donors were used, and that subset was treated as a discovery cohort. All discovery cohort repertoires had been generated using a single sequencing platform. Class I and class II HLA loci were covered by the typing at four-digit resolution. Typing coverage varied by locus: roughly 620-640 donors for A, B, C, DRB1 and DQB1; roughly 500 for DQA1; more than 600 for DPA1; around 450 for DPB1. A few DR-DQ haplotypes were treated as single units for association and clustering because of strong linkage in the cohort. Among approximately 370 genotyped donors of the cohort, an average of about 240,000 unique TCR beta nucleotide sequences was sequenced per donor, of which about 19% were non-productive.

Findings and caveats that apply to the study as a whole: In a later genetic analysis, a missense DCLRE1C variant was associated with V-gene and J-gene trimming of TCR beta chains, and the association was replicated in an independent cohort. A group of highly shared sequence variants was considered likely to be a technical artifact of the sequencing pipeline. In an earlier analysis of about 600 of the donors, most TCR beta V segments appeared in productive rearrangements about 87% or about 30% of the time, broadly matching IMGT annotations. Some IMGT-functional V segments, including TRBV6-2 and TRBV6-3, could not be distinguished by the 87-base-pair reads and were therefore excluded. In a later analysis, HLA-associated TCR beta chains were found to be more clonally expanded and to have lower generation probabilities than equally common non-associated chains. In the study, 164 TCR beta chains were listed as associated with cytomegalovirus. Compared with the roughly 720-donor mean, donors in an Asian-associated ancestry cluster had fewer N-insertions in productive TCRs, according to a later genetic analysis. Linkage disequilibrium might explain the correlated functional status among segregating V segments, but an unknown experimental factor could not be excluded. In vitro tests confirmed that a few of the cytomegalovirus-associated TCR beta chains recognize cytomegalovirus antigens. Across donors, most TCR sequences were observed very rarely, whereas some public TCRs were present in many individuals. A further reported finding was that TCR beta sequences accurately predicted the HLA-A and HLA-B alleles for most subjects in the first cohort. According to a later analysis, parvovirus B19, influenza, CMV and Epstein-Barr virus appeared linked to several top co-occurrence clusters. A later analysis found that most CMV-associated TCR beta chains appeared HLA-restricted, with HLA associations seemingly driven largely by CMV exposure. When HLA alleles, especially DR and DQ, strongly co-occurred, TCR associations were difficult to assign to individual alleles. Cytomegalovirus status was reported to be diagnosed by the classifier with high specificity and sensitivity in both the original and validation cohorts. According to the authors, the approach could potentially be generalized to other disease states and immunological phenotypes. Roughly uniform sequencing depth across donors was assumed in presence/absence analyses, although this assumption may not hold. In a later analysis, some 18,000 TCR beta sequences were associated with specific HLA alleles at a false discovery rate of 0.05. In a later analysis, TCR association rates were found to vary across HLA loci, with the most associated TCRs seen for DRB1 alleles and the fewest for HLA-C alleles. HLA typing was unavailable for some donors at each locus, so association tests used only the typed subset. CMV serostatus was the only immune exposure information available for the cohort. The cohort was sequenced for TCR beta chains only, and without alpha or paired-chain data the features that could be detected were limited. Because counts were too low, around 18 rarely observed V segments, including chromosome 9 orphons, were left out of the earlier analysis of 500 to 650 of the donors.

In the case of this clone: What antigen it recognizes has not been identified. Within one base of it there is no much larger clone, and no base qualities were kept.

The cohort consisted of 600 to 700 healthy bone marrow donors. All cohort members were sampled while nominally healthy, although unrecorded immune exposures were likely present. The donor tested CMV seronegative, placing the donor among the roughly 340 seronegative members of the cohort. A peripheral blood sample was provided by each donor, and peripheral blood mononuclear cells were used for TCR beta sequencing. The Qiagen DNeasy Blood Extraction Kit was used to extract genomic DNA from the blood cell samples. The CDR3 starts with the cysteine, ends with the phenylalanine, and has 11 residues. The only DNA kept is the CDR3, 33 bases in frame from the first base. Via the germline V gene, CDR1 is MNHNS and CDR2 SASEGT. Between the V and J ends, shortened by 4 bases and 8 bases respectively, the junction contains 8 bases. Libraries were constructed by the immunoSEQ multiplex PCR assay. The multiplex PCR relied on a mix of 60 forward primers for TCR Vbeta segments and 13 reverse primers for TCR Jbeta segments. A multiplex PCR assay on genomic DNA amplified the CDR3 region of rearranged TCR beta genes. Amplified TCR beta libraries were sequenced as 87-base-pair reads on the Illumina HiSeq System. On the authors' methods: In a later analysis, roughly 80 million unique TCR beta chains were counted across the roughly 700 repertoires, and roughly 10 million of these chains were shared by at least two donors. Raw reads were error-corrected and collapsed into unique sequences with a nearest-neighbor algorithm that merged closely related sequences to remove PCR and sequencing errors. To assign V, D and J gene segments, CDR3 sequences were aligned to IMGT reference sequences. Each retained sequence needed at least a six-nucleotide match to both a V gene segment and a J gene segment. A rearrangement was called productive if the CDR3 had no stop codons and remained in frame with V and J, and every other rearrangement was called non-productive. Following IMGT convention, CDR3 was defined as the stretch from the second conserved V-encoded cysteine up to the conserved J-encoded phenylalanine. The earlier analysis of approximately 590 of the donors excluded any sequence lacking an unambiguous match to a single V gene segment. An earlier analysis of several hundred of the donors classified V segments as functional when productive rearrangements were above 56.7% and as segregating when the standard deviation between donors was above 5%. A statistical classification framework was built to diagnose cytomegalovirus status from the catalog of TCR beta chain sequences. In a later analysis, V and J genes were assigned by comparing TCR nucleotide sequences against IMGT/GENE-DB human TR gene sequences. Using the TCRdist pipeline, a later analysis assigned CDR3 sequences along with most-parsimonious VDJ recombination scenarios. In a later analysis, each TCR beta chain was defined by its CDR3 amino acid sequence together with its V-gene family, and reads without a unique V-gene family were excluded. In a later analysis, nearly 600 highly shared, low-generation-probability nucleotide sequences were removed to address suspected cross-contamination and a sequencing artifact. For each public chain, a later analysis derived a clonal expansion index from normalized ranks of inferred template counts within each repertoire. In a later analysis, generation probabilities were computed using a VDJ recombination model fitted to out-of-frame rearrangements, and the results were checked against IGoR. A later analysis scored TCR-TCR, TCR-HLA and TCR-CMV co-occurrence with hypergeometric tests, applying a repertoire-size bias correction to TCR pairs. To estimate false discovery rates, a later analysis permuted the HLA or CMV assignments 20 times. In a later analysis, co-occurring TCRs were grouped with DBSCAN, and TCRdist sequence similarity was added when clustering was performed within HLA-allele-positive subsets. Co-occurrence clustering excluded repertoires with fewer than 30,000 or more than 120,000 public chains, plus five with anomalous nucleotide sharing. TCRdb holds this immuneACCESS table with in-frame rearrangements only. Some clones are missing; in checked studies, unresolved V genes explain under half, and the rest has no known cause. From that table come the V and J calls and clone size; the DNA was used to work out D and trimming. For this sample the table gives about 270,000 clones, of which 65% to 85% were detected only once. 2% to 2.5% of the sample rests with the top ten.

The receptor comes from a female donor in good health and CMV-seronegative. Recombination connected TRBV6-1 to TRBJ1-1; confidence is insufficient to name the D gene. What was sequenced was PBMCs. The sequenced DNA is TGTGCCAGCAGTGGCGCGAGGGAAGCTTTCTTT. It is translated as CASSGAREAFF.